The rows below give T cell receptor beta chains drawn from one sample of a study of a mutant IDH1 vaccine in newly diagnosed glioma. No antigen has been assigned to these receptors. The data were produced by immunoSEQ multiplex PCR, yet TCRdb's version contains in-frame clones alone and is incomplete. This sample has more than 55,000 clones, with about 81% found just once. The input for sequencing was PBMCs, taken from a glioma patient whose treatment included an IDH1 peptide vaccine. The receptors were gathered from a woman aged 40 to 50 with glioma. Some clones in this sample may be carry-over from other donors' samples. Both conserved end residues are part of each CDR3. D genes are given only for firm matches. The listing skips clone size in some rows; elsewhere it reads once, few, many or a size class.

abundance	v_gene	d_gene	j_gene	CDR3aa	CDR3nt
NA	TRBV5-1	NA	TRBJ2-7	CASSFGGPPTTYEQYF	TGCGCCAGCAGCTTCGGGGGGCCTCCGACTACCTACGAGCAGTACTTC
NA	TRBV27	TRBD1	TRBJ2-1	CASTLGQGMRNEQFF	TGTGCCAGCACCCTCGGACAGGGGATGAGGAATGAGCAGTTCTTC
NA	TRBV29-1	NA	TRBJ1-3	CSVSGQYSSGNTIYF	TGCAGCGTGAGCGGACAGTACAGCTCTGGAAACACCATATATTTT
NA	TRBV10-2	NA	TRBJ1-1	CASSDRGITEAFF	TGCGCCAGCAGTGACAGAGGGATCACTGAAGCTTTCTTT
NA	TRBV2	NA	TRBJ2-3	CASSATSLREGTQYF	TGTGCCAGCAGCGCGACTAGTTTGCGAGAGGGTACGCAGTATTTT
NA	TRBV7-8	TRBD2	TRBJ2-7	CASSHSRSSGTYEQYF	TGTGCCAGCAGCCATAGTCGGTCTAGCGGGACCTACGAGCAGTACTTC
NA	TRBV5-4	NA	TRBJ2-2	CASSSGRETGELFF	TGTGCCAGCAGCTCGGGGCGGGAAACCGGGGAGCTGTTTTTT
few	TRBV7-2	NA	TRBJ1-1	CASSRHPGQREGEAFF	TGTGCCAGCAGCAGGCACCCGGGACAAAGAGAGGGTGAAGCTTTCTTT
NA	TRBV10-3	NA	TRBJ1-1	CAISEGWTSGNTEAFF	TGTGCCATCAGTGAAGGGTGGACTTCAGGGAACACTGAAGCTTTCTTT
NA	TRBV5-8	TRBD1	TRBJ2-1	CASSPEGQGIDNEQFF	TGTGCCAGCAGCCCCGAGGGACAGGGGATCGACAATGAGCAGTTCTTC
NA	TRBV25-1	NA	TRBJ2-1	CASTHTGGDEQFF	TGTGCCAGCACCCACACGGGGGGCGATGAGCAGTTCTTC
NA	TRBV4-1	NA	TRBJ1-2	CASSQGPQGPYGYTF	TGCGCCAGCAGCCAAGGGCCACAGGGTCCCTATGGCTACACCTTC
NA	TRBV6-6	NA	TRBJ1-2	CASSYGAGADYGYTF	TGTGCCAGCAGTTACGGCGCGGGGGCTGACTATGGCTACACCTTC
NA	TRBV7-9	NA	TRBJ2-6	CASSGGANVLTF	TGTGCCAGCAGCGGTGGGGCCAACGTCCTGACTTTC
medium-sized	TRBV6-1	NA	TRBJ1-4	CAITSTRGVNEKLFF	TGTGCCATCACATCAACCCGCGGGGTTAATGAAAAACTGTTTTTT
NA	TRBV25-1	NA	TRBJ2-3	CASSESGRGTDTQYF	TGTGCCAGCAGTGAATCGGGCAGGGGAACAGATACGCAGTATTTT
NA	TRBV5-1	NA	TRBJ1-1	CASSLAGEDTEAFF	TGCGCCAGCAGCTTGGCAGGGGAGGACACTGAAGCTTTCTTT
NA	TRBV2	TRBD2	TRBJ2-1	CASSEGLAAYNEQFF	TGTGCCAGCAGCGAGGGACTAGCGGCCTACAATGAGCAGTTCTTC
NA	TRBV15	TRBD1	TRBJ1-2	CATSISPGTGLGYTF	TGTGCCACCAGCATTAGTCCCGGGACAGGGCTTGGCTACACCTTC
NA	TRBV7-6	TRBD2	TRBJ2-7	CASSLETLAGGTYEQYF	TGTGCCAGCAGCTTAGAGACCTTAGCGGGGGGCACCTACGAGCAGTACTTC
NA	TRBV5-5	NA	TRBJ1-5	CASSLTGSSNQPQHF	TGTGCCAGCAGCTTAACAGGGTCGAGCAATCAGCCCCAGCATTTT
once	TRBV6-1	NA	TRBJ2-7	CASSEGISYEQYF	TGTGCCAGCAGTGAGGGGATATCCTACGAGCAGTACTTC
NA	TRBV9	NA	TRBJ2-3	CASSATGQISTDTQYF	TGTGCCAGCAGCGCAACTGGACAGATAAGCACAGATACGCAGTATTTT
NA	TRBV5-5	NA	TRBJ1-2	CASSPPRGINGYTF	TGTGCCAGCAGCCCCCCAAGGGGGATAAATGGCTACACCTTC
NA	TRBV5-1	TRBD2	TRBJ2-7	CASSLGTRSLVEQYF	TGCGCCAGCAGCTTGGGGACTAGGTCCCTGGTCGAGCAGTACTTC